These 20 T cell receptor delta chains share one sample of origin, sequenced in a study of γδ T cells in repeated Plasmodium falciparum infection. TCRdb processed the multiplex PCR reads again with the CATT caller. The sample lists roughly 93,000 delta-chain clones; over 0.75% were seen once. Gammadelta T cells were flow-sorted from PBMC into Vgamma9/Vdelta2+ and Vdelta2-negative populations for bulk analysis. The sample was gamma-delta T cells from blood. These TCRs come from a pool of human donors (malaria-infected and uninfected, not separated).

This clone occurred a few times. This DNA translates differently at residue 9 from the TCRdb protein, which is that of a much larger clone; a read error is likely, and the protein shown is the DNA's own translation. The rearrangement uses TRDV2 and TRDJ1; 8 bases agree with TRDD3. No J gene was available from TCRdb, and it was assigned here by a germline match of the DNA. This CDR3 spans 15 amino acids. Losses at the gene ends were 3 bases for V and 4 bases for J; bases not matched to a gene: 9. Germline CDR1 reads GEAIGNYY; CDR2 reads EKD. The CDR3 coding sequence is TGTGCCTGTGACTCGGTGGGGGATCCGCGCGATAAACTCATCTTT. Its translation is CACDSVGDPRDKLIF.

Turning to this clone: This DNA translates differently at residue 5 from the TCRdb protein, which is that of a much larger clone; a read error is likely, and the protein shown is the DNA's own translation. This rearrangement joins TRDV1 to TRDJ1; no firm D call. The J gene is absent in TCRdb and was assigned here via DNA matching to germline. The CDR3 runs to 23 residues. The germline V and J ends were trimmed by 4 bases and 0 bases, with 36 bases remaining between them. Per the germline V gene, CDR1 is TSWWSYY and CDR2 is QGS. The CDR3 sequence: CALGGDPSPLYKSFSPYTDKLIF. The DNA for the CDR3 is TGTGCTCTTGGGGGAGACCCGTCCCCTCTCTATAAGTCATTCTCCCCGTACACCGATAAACTCATCTTT.

This clone was found a few times. This DNA's translation and the protein TCRdb lists, from a much larger clone, do not match at residue 6, likely due to a read error; the protein shown is translated from the DNA. V usage is TRDV2 and J usage is TRDJ3, with 12 nucleotides matching TRDD3. TCRdb records no J gene; here it was assigned by comparing the DNA to germline. With 2 bases clipped from V and 0 bases from J, the junction kept 4 bases outside the gene matches. Germline V gene lookup returns CDR1 GEAIGNYY and CDR2 EKD. The CDR3 has 19 amino acids. The DNA of the CDR3 is TGTGCCTGTGACAGTGCTGGGGGATACGGCTCCTGGGACACCCGACAGATGTTTTTC. Amino acid sequence: CACDSAGGYGSWDTRQMFF.

A few counts support this clone. This DNA's translation differs at residue 11 from TCRdb's protein, which comes from a much larger clone; a read error is likely, and the protein shown is translated from the DNA. This chain joins TRDV1 and TRDJ2; 8 bases map to TRDD3. J lost 5 bases, V lost 3 bases, and 17 bases had no gene match. Germline lookup yields CDR1 TSWWSYY and CDR2 QGS. The CDR3 is 19 residues long. The CDR3 DNA follows: TGTGCTCTTGGGGATTATTCCTTCTGGGGGACACCAACTACAGCACAACTCTTCTTT. Translation: CALGDYSFWGTPTTAQLFF.

This clone was detected a few times. TCRdb shows a much larger clone's protein in place of this DNA's translation, and the two differ at residue 15, likely through a read error; the protein shown is translated from the DNA. The chain has TRDV2 and TRDJ1, with TRDD3 matching over 11 bases. Germline matching of the DNA provided the J gene here, since TCRdb leaves it blank. The germline gives CDR1 GEAIGNYY, CDR2 EKD. This CDR3 has 18 residues. The CDR3 reads CACDRILGDMKDTDELIF. The CDR3 bases are TGTGCCTGTGACAGGATACTGGGGGATATGAAGGACACCGATGAACTCATCTTT.

This clone was counted only a few times. It is likely a read error: a sequence one base away is far more abundant. Other DNA sequences in this specimen translate into the identical CDR3. The V gene is TRDV2, the J gene TRDJ1, with no clear D. As TCRdb names no J gene, one was assigned here on the basis of a DNA match to germline. Germline lookup yields CDR1 GEAIGNYY and CDR2 EKD. V was shortened by 4 bases and J by 0 bases, with 23 bases between the two germline ends. The CDR3 sequence is 18 residues long. CDR3 DNA: TGTGCCTGTGATACTTTGCACGCGCGGAGTGAGTACACCGATAAACTCATCTTT. Translation: CACDTLHARSEYTDKLIF.

This clone was recorded a few times. The TCRdb protein, from a much larger clone, departs from this DNA's translation at residue 14, likely by read error; the protein shown derives from the DNA. The genes are TRDV2 and TRDJ2, with 7 bases that match TRDD3. The J gene comes from matching the DNA to germline here; TCRdb lacks it. Germline lookup yields CDR1 GEAIGNYY and CDR2 EKD. V lost 5 bases, J lost 0 bases, and 29 bases stayed unmatched. The CDR3 consists of 23 residues. The CDR3 loop is CACAKRKLGPGWGSPSLTAQLFF. The CDR3 DNA reads as TGTGCCTGTGCCAAAAGAAAACTTGGTCCGGGCTGGGGGTCTCCCTCTTTGACAGCACAACTCTTCTTT.

A word on this clone: The amino acid sequence in TCRdb belongs to a much larger clone and departs from this DNA's translation at residue 4, likely a sequencing read error; the sequence shown is translated from the DNA. The chain combines TRDV2 with TRDJ3, with 11 positions matching TRDD3. Here the J gene was assigned by germline matching of the DNA, as TCRdb has none. Trimming at V came to 5 bases and at J to 0 bases, leaving 11 bases not matched to a gene. The CDR3 has 20 residues. Germline CDR1 reads GEAIGNYY; CDR2 reads EKD. The CDR3 DNA follows: TGTGCCTGTGGCTCCCGTCTGGGGGATACTCCCTCCTGGGACACCCGACAGATGTTTTTC. It specifies CACGSRLGDTPSWDTRQMFF.

This clone came up a few times. The protein TCRdb gives is from a much larger clone and does not agree with this DNA's translation at residue 18, likely a read error; the protein shown here comes from the DNA. The gene calls are TRDV1 and TRDJ1, with 9 bases lining up with TRDD2. Germline values: CDR1 TSWWSYY, CDR2 QGS. CDR3 size: 19 residues. The CDR3 spells CALGDAGLPTSPRVGKLTF. For the CDR3, the DNA is TGTGCTCTTGGGGACGCAGGCCTTCCTACGTCTCCCCGAGTGGGTAAACTCACCTTT.

This clone was observed a handful of times. The TCRdb protein comes from a much larger clone and disagrees with this DNA's translation at residue 10, likely due to a read error; the protein given here is derived from the DNA. This sequence joins TRDV3 and TRDJ3; 7 nucleotides agree with TRDD3. The J gene is not listed in TCRdb, so it was assigned here from a DNA match to germline. The ends lost 1 base at V and 0 bases at J; junction bases unmatched: 33. The CDR3 is made up of 26 amino acids. Germline V CDR1 and CDR2: TVYSNPD, GDNSRS (reference sequence). Here the CDR3 DNA reads TGTGCCTTTAATGATCTAACCCTCTTCGGGACTACTGATGTGGGGGACAGCTCCTGGGACACCCGACAGATGTTTTTC. Translation gives CAFNDLTLFGTTDVGDSSWDTRQMFF.

This clone was observed a handful of times. This chain connects TRDV1 to TRDJ1; the D call may be TRDD2 or TRDD3 (7 bases each). TCRdb lists no J gene, so it was determined here by aligning the DNA to germline. V lost 4 bases to trimming and J lost 4 bases, with 43 bases between them. Germline CDR1 and CDR2: TSWWSYY and QGS. The CDR3 has 24 residues. The CDR3 region is CALGAHGPSFETIVLGKRGDKLIF. For the CDR3, the DNA is TGTGCTCTTGGGGCCCACGGACCTTCCTTTGAAACCATTGTACTGGGGAAAAGGGGCGATAAACTCATCTTT.

A remark on this clone: A far more abundant clone sits one base away, making this likely a read error. Other DNA sequences within the sample encode an identical CDR3. The chain uses TRDV1 and TRDJ1; the match to TRDD3 covers 7 bases. TCRdb lists no J gene, so it was determined here by aligning the DNA to germline. Germline CDR1 TSWWSYY, CDR2 QGS. The CDR3 is made up of 20 amino acids. The chain's CDR3 is CALGEVIYGRDTRWTDKLIF. CDR3 sequence (DNA): TGCGCTCTTGGGGAAGTTATCTACGGGAGGGATACAAGATGGACCGATAAACTCATCTTT.

This clone was counted only a few times. TCRdb's protein, taken from a much larger clone, differs from this DNA's translation at residue 13, likely owing to a read error; the protein displayed comes from the DNA. The V gene is TRDV1, the J gene TRDJ1; D is possibly TRDD3 (6 bases). This CDR3 spans 22 amino acids. Germline lookup yields CDR1 TSWWSYY and CDR2 QGS. The ends were cut back, 4 bases at V and 1 base at J, with 34 bases in the middle. The CDR3 region has the DNA TGTGCTCTTGGGGCAACCCCTCAAACCGTGATTGGGAGATACGTCTTCACCGATAAACTCATCTTT. This encodes CALGATPQTVIGRYVFTDKLIF.

Worth noting for this clone: TCRdb's protein, taken from a much larger clone, differs from this DNA's translation at residue 17, likely owing to a read error; the protein displayed comes from the DNA. The chain carries TRDV2 and TRDJ1, with 8 nucleotides matching TRDD3. The J gene was not available in TCRdb and was assigned here by matching the DNA to germline segments. Trimming took 0 bases from V and 7 from J; bases not matched to a gene: 27. CDR3 size: 21 residues. Germline loops: CDR1 GEAIGNYY, CDR2 EKD. CDR3 in DNA: TGTGCCTGTGACACCGATAGGCCTGGGGGACCCGACTGGAAACCCCACGGTAAACTCATCTTT. Translation gives CACDTDRPGGPDWKPHGKLIF.

This clone is medium-sized (0.01 to 0.1%) by share. The same CDR3 can be traced to other DNA sequences in this sample. J is TRDJ1 and V is TRDV1; 12 bases agree with TRDD3. The CDR3 is 19 residues long. CDR1 is TSWWSYY, CDR2 QGS, per germline. V shed 8 bases and J 1 base; nucleotides not matched to a gene: 17. The CDR3 loop reads CALRPDCPFWGIRTDKLIF. CDR3 bases: TGTGCTCTTCGGCCCGATTGCCCTTTCTGGGGGATACGCACCGATAAACTCATCTTT.

A word on this clone: This likely traces to a read error, being one base from a far larger clone. The same CDR3 is also encoded by other DNA sequences in this sample. The chain employs TRDV1 and TRDJ1; TRDD3 aligns across 7 bases. TCRdb carries no J gene annotation; the J gene was assigned here by matching the DNA with germline. The junction had 19 bases not matched to a gene; V was cut back by 6 bases and J by 0 bases. Germline-derived CDR1 and CDR2 are TSWWSYY and QGS. This CDR3 comprises 19 residues. The CDR3 here is CALGDRGLWGTLYTDKLIF. CDR3 sequence (DNA): TGTGCTCTTGGAGATCGCGGCCTTTGGGGGACCCTGTACACCGATAAACTCATCTTT.

This clone has a handful of counts. TCRdb's protein for this DNA is that of a much larger clone and differs from the translation at residue 9, likely a read error; the protein shown is the DNA translation. This chain's CDR3 is CALGELGTWRIRSTTGGGYSGPLFTDKLIF. CDR3 nucleotide sequence: TGTGCTCTTGGGGAACTAGGGACCTGGAGAATAAGGTCTACAACAGGTGGGGGATATTCTGGCCCTCTATTTACCGATAAACTCATCTTT. The chain carries TRDV1 and TRDJ1; 9 bases align to TRDD3. TCRdb offers no J gene call, so here the DNA was matched to germline to obtain one. The germline gives CDR1 TSWWSYY, CDR2 QGS. V dropped 0 bases and J dropped 2; count of bases not matched to a gene: 46. The CDR3 is 30 amino acids.

Concerning this clone: Translating this DNA gives a protein that differs at residue 15 from the TCRdb one, which belongs to a much larger clone; a read error is likely, and the protein shown is this translation. The CDR3 nucleotides are TGTGCTCTTGGGGAACACCGTTTGTACTGGGGGATACACAGTTGGTACACCGATAAACTCATCTTT. Residues: CALGEHRLYWGIHSWYTDKLIF. The rearrangement uses TRDV1 and TRDJ1; TRDD3 aligns across 12 bases. TCRdb offers no J gene call, so here the DNA was matched to germline to obtain one. Looked up from germline, CDR1 is TSWWSYY and CDR2 is QGS. This CDR3 is built from 22 residues. The trim removed 1 base at V and 0 bases at J, leaving 18 bases unmatched.

This clone has a handful of counts. It is likely a read error: a sequence one base away is far more abundant. Different DNA sequences within this sample yield the same CDR3. The chain uses TRDV1 and TRDJ1, with TRDD3 identical over 7 bases. Germline matching of the DNA provided the J gene here, since TCRdb leaves it blank. The CDR3 loop spans 19 amino acids. With V trimmed by 3 bases and J by 2 bases, 18 bases remained unmatched. Germline values: CDR1 TSWWSYY, CDR2 QGS. The CDR3 nucleotides read TGTGCTCTTGGGGAGCCTAGTAGTCTGGGGGTCCACCATACCGATAAACTCATCTTT. It encodes CALGEPSSLGVHHTDKLIF.

This clone turned up a few times. A read error likely explains why the TCRdb protein, taken from a much larger clone, differs from this DNA's translation at residue 18; the protein shown is translated from the DNA. V is TRDV1 and J is TRDJ1, with 12 bases aligning to TRDD3. Germline V gene data show CDR1 as TSWWSYY and CDR2 as QGS. This CDR3 comprises 21 residues. The CDR3 nucleotides read TGTGCTCTTGGGGAACTACCTACCCGTACTGGGGGATACCGCATGGGCGATAGACTCATCTTT. It yields the protein CALGELPTRTGGYRMGDRLIF.